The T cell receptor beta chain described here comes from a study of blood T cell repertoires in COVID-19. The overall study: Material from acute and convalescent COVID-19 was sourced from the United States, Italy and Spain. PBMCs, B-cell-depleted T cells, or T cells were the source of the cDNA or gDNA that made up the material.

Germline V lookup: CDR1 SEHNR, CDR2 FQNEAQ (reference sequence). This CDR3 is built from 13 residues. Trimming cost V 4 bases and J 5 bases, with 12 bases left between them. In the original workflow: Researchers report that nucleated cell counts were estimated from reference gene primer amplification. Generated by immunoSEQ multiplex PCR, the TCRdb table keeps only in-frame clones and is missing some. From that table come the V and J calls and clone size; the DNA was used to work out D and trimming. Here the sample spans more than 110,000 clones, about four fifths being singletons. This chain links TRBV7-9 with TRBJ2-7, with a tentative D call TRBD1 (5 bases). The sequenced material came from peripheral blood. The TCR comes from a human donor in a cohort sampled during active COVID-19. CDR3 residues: CASSYRSPHEQYF. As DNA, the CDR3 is TGTGCCAGCAGCTACAGGTCTCCCCACGAGCAGTACTTC.